Listed below are T cell receptor beta chains from one sample, sequenced in a study of blood T cell repertoires in COVID-19. Produced via immunoSEQ multiplex PCR; TCRdb's table is partial and in-frame only. The data contain about 200,000 clones, around 83% of them singletons. Sequencing used peripheral blood. These receptor sequences come from a human donor in a cohort sampled during active COVID-19. Each CDR3 is given with its conserved first and last residue. Each record gives: J gene, V gene, D gene, clone size, CDR3 DNA, CDR3 protein. D genes are given only for firm matches. Rows give clone size only sometimes, using once, few, many, or a class for an expanded clone.

TRBJ2-1 TRBV5-3 TRBD2 NA TGTGCCAGAAGCTGGGTTAGCGGGAGGGCCGGCCATGAGCAGTTCTTC CARSWVSGRAGHEQFF
TRBJ2-5 TRBV7-8 TRBD1 NA TGTGCCAGCAGCTTATCAAACAGGGGATGGGAGACCCAGTACTTC CASSLSNRGWETQYF
TRBJ1-2 TRBV5-1 TRBD1 NA TGCGCCAGCAGCTCAACCTCCGGGACAGCCCTCAAAGGCTACACCTTC CASSSTSGTALKGYTF
TRBJ2-5 TRBV6-6 NA NA TGTGCCAGCAGTTACTCGCCTAGCGTGGAGACCCAGTACTTC CASSYSPSVETQYF
TRBJ2-7 TRBV27 TRBD2 NA TGTGCCAGCAGTTTATCTGGCGGGAGGGCCTACGAGCAGTACTTC CASSLSGGRAYEQYF
TRBJ1-6 TRBV3-1/TRBV3-2 TRBD1 NA TGTGCCAGCAGCCGACAGGGGGCTCGGAATTCACCCCTCCACTTT CASSRQGARNSPLHF
TRBJ2-1 TRBV10-1 NA NA TGCGCCACTCAGGGGAGGGGGAACAATGAGCAGTTCTTC CATQGRGNNEQFF
TRBJ1-6 TRBV2 NA once TGTGCCAGCAGGCCGAGCTCCTATAATTCACCCCTCCACTTT CASRPSSYNSPLHF
TRBJ2-1 TRBV7-2 TRBD2 NA TGTGCCAGCAGCTTATTCCCGGGACTAGCCGTCAATGAGCAGTTCTTC CASSLFPGLAVNEQFF
TRBJ2-4 TRBV4-1 NA NA TGCGCCAGCAGCCAGCCACTGGGCGGAGGGCCTATTCAGTACTTC CASSQPLGGGPIQYF
TRBJ1-3 TRBV20-1 NA NA TGCAGTGCTAGTGGTGGGAGCTCTGGAAACACCATATATTTT CSASGGSSGNTIYF
TRBJ2-3 TRBV27 TRBD2 few TGTGCCAGCAGTTTATCGGGACTAAGCACAGATACGCAGTATTTT CASSLSGLSTDTQYF